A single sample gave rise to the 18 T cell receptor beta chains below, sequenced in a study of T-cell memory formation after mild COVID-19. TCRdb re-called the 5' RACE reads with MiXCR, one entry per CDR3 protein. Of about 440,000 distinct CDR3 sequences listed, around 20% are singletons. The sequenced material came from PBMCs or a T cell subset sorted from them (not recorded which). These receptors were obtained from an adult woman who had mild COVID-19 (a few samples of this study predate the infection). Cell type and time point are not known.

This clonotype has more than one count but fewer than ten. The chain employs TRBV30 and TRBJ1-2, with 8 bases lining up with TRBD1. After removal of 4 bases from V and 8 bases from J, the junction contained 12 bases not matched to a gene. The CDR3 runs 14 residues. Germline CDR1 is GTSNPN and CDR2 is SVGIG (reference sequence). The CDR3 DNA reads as TGTGCCTGGACTGAACAGGGGGTATTGAGCGGCTACACCTTC. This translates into CAWTEQGVLSGYTF.

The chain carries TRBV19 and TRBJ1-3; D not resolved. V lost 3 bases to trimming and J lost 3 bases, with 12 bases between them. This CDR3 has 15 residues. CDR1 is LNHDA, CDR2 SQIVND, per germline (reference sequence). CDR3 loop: CASSILDAGGNTIYF. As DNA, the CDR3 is TGTGCCAGTAGTATTCTAGATGCGGGTGGAAACACCATATATTTT.

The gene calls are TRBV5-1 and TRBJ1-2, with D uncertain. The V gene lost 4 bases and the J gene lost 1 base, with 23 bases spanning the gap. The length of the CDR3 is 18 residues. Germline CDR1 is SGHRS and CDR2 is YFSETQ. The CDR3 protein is CASSHGYRAKGFNYGYTF. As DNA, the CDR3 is TGCGCCAGCAGCCACGGATACCGGGCCAAAGGCTTTAACTATGGCTACACCTTC.

CDR3 in DNA: TGCAGTGCTGATAGCGGGGGGGCCGGAGATACGCAGTATTTT. It encodes CSADSGGAGDTQYF. The chain carries TRBV20-1 and TRBJ2-3; TRBD2 matches 11 bases. This CDR3 contains 14 residues. V lost 5 bases and J lost 5; bases outside the gene matches: 6. Looked up from germline, CDR1 is DFQATT and CDR2 is SNEGSKA (reference sequence).

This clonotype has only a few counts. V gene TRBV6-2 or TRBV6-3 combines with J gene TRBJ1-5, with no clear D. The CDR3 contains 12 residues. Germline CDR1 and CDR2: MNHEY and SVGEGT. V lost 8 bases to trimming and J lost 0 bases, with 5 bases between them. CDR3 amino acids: CASAYSNQPQHF. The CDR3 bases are TGTGCCAGCGCGTATAGCAATCAGCCCCAGCATTTT.

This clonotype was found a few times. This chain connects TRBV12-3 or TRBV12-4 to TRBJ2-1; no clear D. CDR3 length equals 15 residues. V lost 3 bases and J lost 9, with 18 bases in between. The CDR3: CASSLYGLRGIEQFF. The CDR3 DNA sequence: TGTGCCAGCAGTTTGTACGGCCTGCGTGGGATTGAGCAGTTCTTC.

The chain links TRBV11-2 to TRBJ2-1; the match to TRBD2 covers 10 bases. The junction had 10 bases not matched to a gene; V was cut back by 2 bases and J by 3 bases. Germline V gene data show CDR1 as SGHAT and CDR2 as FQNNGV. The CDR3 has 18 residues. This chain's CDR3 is CASSLTSGKASVYNEQFF. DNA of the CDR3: TGTGCCAGCAGCTTAACTAGCGGGAAGGCGTCGGTCTACAATGAGCAGTTCTTC.

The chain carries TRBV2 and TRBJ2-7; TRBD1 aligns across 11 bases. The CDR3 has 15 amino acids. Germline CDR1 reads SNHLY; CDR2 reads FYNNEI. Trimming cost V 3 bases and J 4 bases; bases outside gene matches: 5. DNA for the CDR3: TGTGCCAGCAGTGAGGGACAGGGGGGGAGATACGAGCAGTACTTC. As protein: CASSEGQGGRYEQYF.

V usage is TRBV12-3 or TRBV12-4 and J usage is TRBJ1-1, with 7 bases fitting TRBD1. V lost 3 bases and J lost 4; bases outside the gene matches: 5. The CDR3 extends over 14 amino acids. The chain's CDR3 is CASSFGDRSTEAFF. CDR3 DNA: TGTGCCAGCAGTTTCGGGGACAGATCCACTGAAGCTTTCTTT.

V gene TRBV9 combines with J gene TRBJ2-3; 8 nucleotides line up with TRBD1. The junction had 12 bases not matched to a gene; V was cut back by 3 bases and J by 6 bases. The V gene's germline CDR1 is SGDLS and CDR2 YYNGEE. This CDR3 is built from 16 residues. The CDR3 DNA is TGTGCCAGCAGCGACAACCCGAGGACAGGGAAGGATACGCAGTATTTT. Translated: CASSDNPRTGKDTQYF. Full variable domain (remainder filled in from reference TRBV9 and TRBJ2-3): DSGVTQTPKHLITATGQRVTLRCSPRSGDLSVYWYQQSLDQGLQFLIQYYNGEERAKGNILERFSAQQFPDLHSELNLSSLELGDSALYFCASSDNPRTGKDTQYFGPGTRLTVL.

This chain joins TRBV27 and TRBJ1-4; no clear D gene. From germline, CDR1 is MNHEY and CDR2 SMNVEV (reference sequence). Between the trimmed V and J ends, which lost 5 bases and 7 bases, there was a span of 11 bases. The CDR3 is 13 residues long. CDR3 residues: CASSPPGREKLFF. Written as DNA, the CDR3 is TGTGCCAGCAGTCCACCGGGCCGTGAAAAACTGTTTTTT.

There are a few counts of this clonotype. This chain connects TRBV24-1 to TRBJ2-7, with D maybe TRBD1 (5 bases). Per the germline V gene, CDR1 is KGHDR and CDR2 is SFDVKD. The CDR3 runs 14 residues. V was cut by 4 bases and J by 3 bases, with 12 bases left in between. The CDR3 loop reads CATSDRDRGYEQYF. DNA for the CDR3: TGTGCCACCAGTGACCGCGACAGAGGCTACGAGCAGTACTTC.

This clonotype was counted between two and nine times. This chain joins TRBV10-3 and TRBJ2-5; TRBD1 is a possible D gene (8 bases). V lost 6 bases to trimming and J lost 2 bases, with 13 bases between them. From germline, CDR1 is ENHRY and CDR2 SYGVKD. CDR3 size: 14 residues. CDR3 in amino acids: CAIRDREGQETQYF. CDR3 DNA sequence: TGTGCCATCAGGGACAGGGAGGGTCAAGAGACCCAGTACTTC.

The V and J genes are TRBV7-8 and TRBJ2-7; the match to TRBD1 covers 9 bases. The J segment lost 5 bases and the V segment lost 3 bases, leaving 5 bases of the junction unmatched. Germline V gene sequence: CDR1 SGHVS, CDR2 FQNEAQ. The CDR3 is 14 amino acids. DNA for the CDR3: TGTGCCAGCAGCTTGGGGACAGGGTCTAACGAGCAGTACTTC. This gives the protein CASSLGTGSNEQYF.

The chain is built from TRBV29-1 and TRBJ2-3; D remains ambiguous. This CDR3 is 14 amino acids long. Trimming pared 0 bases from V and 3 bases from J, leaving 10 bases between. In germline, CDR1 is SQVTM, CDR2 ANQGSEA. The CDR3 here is CSVEEVGRTDTQYF. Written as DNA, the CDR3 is TGCAGCGTTGAAGAAGTAGGACGTACAGATACGCAGTATTTT.

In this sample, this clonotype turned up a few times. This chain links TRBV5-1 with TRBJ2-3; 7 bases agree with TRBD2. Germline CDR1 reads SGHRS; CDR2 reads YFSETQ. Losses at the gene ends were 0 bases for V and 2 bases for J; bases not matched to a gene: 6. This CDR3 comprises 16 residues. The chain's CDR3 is CASSLAMRGSTDTQYF. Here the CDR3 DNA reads TGCGCCAGCAGCTTGGCCATGCGGGGGTCCACAGATACGCAGTATTTT.

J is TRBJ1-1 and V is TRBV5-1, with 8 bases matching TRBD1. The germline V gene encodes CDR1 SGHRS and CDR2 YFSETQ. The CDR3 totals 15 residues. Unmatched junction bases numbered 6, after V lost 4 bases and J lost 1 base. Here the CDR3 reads CASSPPGQANTEAFF. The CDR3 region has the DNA TGCGCCAGCAGCCCGCCGGGACAGGCGAACACTGAAGCTTTCTTT.

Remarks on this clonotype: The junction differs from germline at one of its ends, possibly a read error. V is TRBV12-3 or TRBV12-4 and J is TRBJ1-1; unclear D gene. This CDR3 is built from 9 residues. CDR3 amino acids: CASSSPPTF. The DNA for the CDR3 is TGTGCCAGCAGTTCACCCCCGACGTTT.